The 10 T cell receptor beta chains in this list originate from one sample, sequenced in a study of shared clonotypes between healthy human individuals. Profiling relied on immunoSEQ multiplex PCR, and the TCRdb table lists in-frame clones only, not all of them. The sample consists of roughly 1.5 million clones, approximately 98% of them appearing once. The specimen was naive CD4+ T cells sorted from blood. Subset noted: CD45RA+ positively selected. All receptors come from a young man in good health.

The V gene is TRBV19, the J gene TRBJ2-1; D might be TRBD2 (6 bases). The CDR3 has 15 residues. Germline loops: CDR1 LNHDA, CDR2 SQIVND (reference sequence). With 4 bases removed from V and 0 bases from J, the gap between germline ends came to 10 bases. The CDR3, as DNA: TGTGCCAGTAGTAAGCTAGCGAGCTCCTACAATGAGCAGTTCTTC. Its protein is CASSKLASSYNEQFF. Combining the CDR3 with reference TRBV19 and TRBJ2-1 gives the whole variable domain DGGITQSPKYLFRKEGQNVTLSCEQNLNHDAMYWYRQDPGQGLRLIYYSQIVNDFQKGDIAEGYSVSREKKESFPLTVTSAQKNPTAFYLCASSKLASSYNEQFFGPGTRLTVL.

This clone was detected once. The V gene is TRBV29-1, the J gene TRBJ1-2, with TRBD1 matching over 9 bases. The germline V gene has CDR1 SQVTM and CDR2 ANQGSEA. This CDR3 region has 16 residues. V was pared by 6 bases and J by 3 bases, with 14 bases of the junction left unmatched. The CDR3 sequence is CSVEPDRGTTYYGYTF. CDR3 DNA sequence: TGCAGCGTGGAACCGGACAGGGGAACTACCTACTATGGCTACACCTTC.

The rearrangement joins TRBV10-3 to TRBJ2-3; 10 nucleotides agree with TRBD2. This CDR3 has 19 residues. CDR1 is ENHRY, CDR2 SYGVKD, per germline. Trimming cost V 4 bases and J 2 bases; bases outside gene matches: 15. CDR3 sequence (DNA): TGTGCCATCAGTGTTGGAGAGACTAGCGGGTTCGCTCTCACAGATACGCAGTATTTT. It encodes CAISVGETSGFALTDTQYF.

The rearrangement uses TRBV28 and TRBJ2-2; 8 bases line up with TRBD2. Trimming took 4 bases from V and 6 from J; bases not matched to a gene: 7. CDR3 length: 15 residues. Germline CDR1 is MDHEN and CDR2 is SYDVKM. The CDR3 loop reads CASSSPAGAAGELFF. The CDR3 coding sequence is TGTGCCAGCAGTTCCCCAGCGGGAGCGGCCGGGGAGCTGTTTTTT.

The chain employs TRBV14 and TRBJ1-4; TRBD1 agrees at 7 bases. This CDR3 is built from 18 residues. The J segment lost 8 bases and the V segment lost 3 bases, leaving 18 bases of the junction unmatched. Germline-derived CDR1 and CDR2 are SGHDN and FVKESK. The CDR3 nucleotides are TGTGCCAGCAGCCATCGTACAGGGGTTTTTAGCCGGAAAGAAAAACTGTTTTTT. This encodes CASSHRTGVFSRKEKLFF.

The genes are TRBV20-1 and TRBJ1-1, with D possibly TRBD1 on 6 matching bases. V was clipped by 7 bases and J by 3 bases, with 9 bases between them. This CDR3 has 11 amino acids. The germline gives CDR1 DFQATT, CDR2 SNEGSKA (reference sequence). The CDR3: CSVGGDTEAFF. For the CDR3, the DNA is TGCAGTGTAGGGGGTGACACTGAAGCTTTCTTT.

The chain employs TRBV29-1 and TRBJ1-2; 7 positions agree with TRBD1. The V gene end was trimmed by 6 bases and the J gene end by 8 bases; junction bases not matched to a gene: 3. Germline values: CDR1 SQVTM, CDR2 ANQGSEA. This CDR3 is 10 amino acids long. The CDR3 sequence is CSVGQDGYTF. The CDR3 DNA reads as TGCAGCGTAGGACAGGACGGCTACACCTTC.

V gene TRBV5-4 combines with J gene TRBJ1-3, with a weak D call TRBD1 (5 bases). CDR1 SGHNT and CDR2 YYREEE come from the germline V gene (reference sequence). This CDR3 spans 16 amino acids. With 4 bases removed from V and 0 bases from J, the gap between germline ends came to 14 bases. As DNA, the CDR3 is TGTGCCAGCAGCATGCCGGGACGACACTCTGGAAACACCATATATTTT. This codes for CASSMPGRHSGNTIYF.

The chain joins TRBV5-1 to TRBJ2-5; D may be TRBD1 (5 bases). The germline V gene encodes CDR1 SGHRS and CDR2 YFSETQ. The V end was cut by 4 bases, the J end by 2 bases, with 15 bases between. The CDR3 is made up of 15 amino acids. The CDR3 DNA is TGCGCCAGCAGCGGGCAGGGTGGCCTACAAGAGACCCAGTACTTC. Translation gives CASSGQGGLQETQYF.

V and J are TRBV5-5 and TRBJ1-3, with D perhaps TRBD1 (6 bases). The germline gives CDR1 SGHKS, CDR2 YYEKEE (reference sequence). The CDR3 contains 16 residues. The V end was cut by 4 bases, the J end by 2 bases, with 16 bases between. The CDR3 DNA is TGTGCCAGCAGCAACCGGGCGGGGGCCCCTGGAAACACCATATATTTT. Translated: CASSNRAGAPGNTIYF.